Each of the 18 T cell receptor beta chains below was sequenced from the same sample in a study of spatial heterogeneity in lung cancer. Their target antigens are unknown. General study findings and limits: Tumor mutation count correlated with how many alpha and beta TCRs expanded intratumorally.

The time point was: sample taken at primary tumor resection. MiXCR, run by TCRdb on the 5' RACE reads, gives a single entry per CDR3 protein. The data show about 8,100 distinct CDR3 sequences, with 12% seen just once and approximately 11% held by the top ten. Sequencing was performed on lung tumor tissue, taken at surgery. The receptors stem from a male donor with early-stage non-small cell lung cancer.

Within the sample, this clonotype is medium-sized. The library was prepared for alpha chains; this beta chain is a stray read, so its frequency means little. The gene calls are TRBV7-2 and TRBJ2-1; D unresolved. The V gene lost 1 base and the J gene lost 10 bases, with 8 bases spanning the gap. This CDR3 has 12 amino acids. Germline lookup yields CDR1 SGHTA and CDR2 FQGNSA. The chain's CDR3 is CASSLEGVEQFF. In nucleotides, the CDR3 is TGTGCCAGCAGCTTAGAAGGAGTAGAGCAGTTCTTC.

This clonotype has more than one count but fewer than ten. Since the library was made to target alpha chains, this beta chain is a stray read and its abundance is not meaningful. The chain employs TRBV2 and TRBJ2-3; a possible D gene is TRBD2 (5 bases). Trimming cost V 7 bases and J 3 bases, with 14 bases left between them. The CDR3 is 14 amino acids. Germline CDR1 and CDR2: SNHLY and FYNNEI. CDR3 sequence reads: CASTPTTRTDTQYF. The CDR3 DNA reads TGTGCCAGCACCCCAACCACTAGGACAGATACGCAGTATTTT.

This clonotype is labeled as medium-sized. Because this beta chain is a stray read in a library intended to capture alpha chains, its abundance should not be given much weight. This chain connects TRBV7-8 to TRBJ2-5; D remains unclear. V was shortened by 1 base and J by 4 bases, with 7 bases between the two germline ends. Germline CDR1 SGHVS, CDR2 FQNEAQ. The CDR3 runs 13 residues. The CDR3 region is CASSLEMVETQYF. The CDR3, as DNA: TGTGCCAGCAGCTTAGAAATGGTAGAGACCCAGTACTTC.

By frequency in the sample, this clonotype is medium-sized. This beta chain slipped into a library made for alpha chains as a stray read, so its size is not meaningful. This sequence joins TRBV5-1 and TRBJ1-5, with D perhaps TRBD1 (5 bases). Per the germline V gene, CDR1 is SGHRS and CDR2 is YFSETQ. Trimming took 7 bases from V and 5 from J, leaving 16 bases between them. The CDR3 is made up of 14 amino acids. The CDR3 nucleotides read TGCGCCAGCTCTACAGGAGTCGGGGATCAGCCCCAGCATTTT. The encoded protein is CASSTGVGDQPQHF. Filled out from reference TRBV5-1 and TRBJ1-5, the complete variable domain reads KAGVTQTPRYLIKTRGQQVTLSCSPISGHRSVSWYQQTPGQGLQFLFEYFSETQRNKGNFPGRFSGRQFSNSRSEMNVSTLELGDSALYLCASSTGVGDQPQHFGDGTRLSIL.

This clonotype was seen ten or more times. This beta chain appears as a stray read in a library generated for alpha chains; its size is not informative. This chain connects TRBV7-2 to TRBJ2-7; D possibly corresponds to TRBD2 (6 bases). Germline CDR1 and CDR2: SGHTA and FQGNSA. The CDR3 runs to 15 residues. The germline V and J ends were trimmed by 2 bases and 2 bases, with 13 bases remaining between them. CDR3 DNA sequence: TGTGCCAGCAGCTTAAATAGGCTAGCGACCTACGAGCAGTACTTC. Translating it yields CASSLNRLATYEQYF.

By frequency in the sample, this clonotype is medium-sized. The library was prepared for alpha chains; this beta chain is a stray read, so its frequency means little. The rearrangement joins TRBV18 to TRBJ2-3; D gene ambiguous. Trimming removed 2 bases at V and 2 bases at J, with 17 bases between. Germline CDR1 is KGHSH and CDR2 is LQKENI. The CDR3 length is 17 residues. The CDR3 nucleotides read TGTGCCAGCTCACCAGGGTTTGGCGGTTCATACACAGATACGCAGTATTTT. It translates to CASSPGFGGSYTDTQYF.

This clonotype was observed at least ten times. The size of this beta chain means little, since it is a stray read in a library made for alpha chains. This rearrangement joins TRBV3-1 to TRBJ2-5; TRBD2 aligns across 10 bases. From germline, CDR1 is LGHDT and CDR2 YNNKEL (reference sequence). The CDR3 has 17 amino acids. With V trimmed by 0 bases and J by 5 bases, 9 bases remained unmatched. The CDR3 DNA reads as TGTGCCAGCAGCCAAGAGGCGTTAATAGCGGGAGGTGAGACCCAGTACTTC. Amino acid sequence: CASSQEALIAGGETQYF.

About this clonotype: For a library built for alpha chains, this beta chain is a stray read; little rests on its size. The chain has TRBV4-1 and TRBJ2-3; 9 bases agree with TRBD2. The V segment lost 4 bases and the J segment 4 bases; nucleotides outside the gene matches: 3. This CDR3 contains 14 residues. Germline CDR1 is MGHRA and CDR2 is YSYEKL. CDR3: CASSLGTSPDTQYF. CDR3 nucleotide sequence: TGCGCCAGCAGCCTTGGGACTAGCCCAGATACGCAGTATTTT.

This clonotype ranks as medium-sized. This beta chain turned up in a library designed for alpha chains; as an off-target read, its abundance says little. The chain has TRBV7-8 and TRBJ2-3; D is uncertain. The V gene's germline CDR1 is SGHVS and CDR2 FQNEAQ. V lost 0 bases and J 3 bases, leaving 7 bases between the germline ends. The CDR3 totals 14 residues. Written as DNA, the CDR3 is TGTGCCAGCAGCTTAGCCCCTCTAACAGATACGCAGTATTTT. Protein sequence: CASSLAPLTDTQYF.

This clonotype was detected many times. This beta chain is off target for a library built for alpha chains, so its abundance means little. This chain connects TRBV6-1 to TRBJ1-2; D is undetermined. With 4 bases removed from V and 4 bases from J, the gap between germline ends came to 1 base. The CDR3 has 10 residues. Germline V gene data show CDR1 as MNHNS and CDR2 as SASEGT. The CDR3 region has the DNA TGTGCCAGCAGTGCCTATGGCTACACCTTC. This translates into CASSAYGYTF.

This clonotype has a handful of counts. Because this beta chain is a stray read in a library intended to capture alpha chains, its abundance should not be given much weight. Here the CDR3 DNA reads TGTGCCAGCAGCTATGGGCGGGAGGGCCCAGATACGCAGTATTTT. Translating gives CASSYGREGPDTQYF. This chain uses TRBV5-5 with TRBJ2-3, with TRBD2 matching over 9 bases. The CDR3 has 15 amino acids. V trimming: 3 bases; J trimming: 4 bases; junction bases outside the gene matches: 6. Germline assignment: CDR1 SGHKS and CDR2 YYEKEE (reference sequence).

This clonotype has at least ten counts. Little can be read into the size of this beta chain, an off-target read in a library designed for alpha chains. CDR3 in amino acids: CASSFLGGSLHEQYF. The CDR3 bases are TGTGCCAGCTCCTTCCTGGGCGGGAGCCTCCACGAGCAGTACTTC. The chain carries TRBV18 and TRBJ2-7, with 7 positions matching TRBD2. Germline V gene data show CDR1 as KGHSH and CDR2 as LQKENI. The length of the CDR3 is 15 residues. V was clipped by 6 bases and J by 5 bases; unmatched bases: 13.

The sample holds many counts of this clonotype. For a library built for alpha chains, this beta chain is a stray read; little rests on its size. The chain employs TRBV24-1 and TRBJ2-4, with D perhaps being TRBD1 or TRBD2 (5 bases each). This CDR3 has 15 amino acids. The V and J ends lost 1 base and 0 bases respectively, with 6 bases between them. Germline loops: CDR1 KGHDR, CDR2 SFDVKD. The chain's CDR3 is CATSDFGTAKNIQYF. In DNA, the CDR3 is TGTGCCACCAGTGATTTCGGGACAGCCAAAAACATTCAGTACTTC.

Ten or more counts support this clonotype. This beta chain slipped into a library made for alpha chains as a stray read, so its size is not meaningful. J is TRBJ2-6 and V is TRBV6-5; D remains unclear. Germline CDR1 MNHEY, CDR2 SVGAGI. Trimming took off 7 bases at V and 1 base at J, with 5 bases between the two ends. The CDR3 totals 13 residues. The CDR3 loop reads CASTWSGANVLTF. In DNA form, the CDR3 reads TGTGCCAGCACCTGGTCTGGGGCCAACGTCCTGACTTTC.

The table lists this clonotype with many counts. The library was prepared for alpha chains; this beta chain is a stray read, so its frequency means little. The chain combines TRBV5-1 with TRBJ2-1; D perhaps matches TRBD2 (6 bases). The V end lost 4 bases, the J end lost 8 bases, and 13 bases lay between the germline ends. Germline-derived CDR1 and CDR2 are SGHRS and YFSETQ. The CDR3 totals 13 residues. CDR3 DNA sequence: TGCGCCAGCAGCACTGGACCGGGAGATGAGCAGTTCTTC. Protein: CASSTGPGDEQFF.

This clonotype was recorded at least ten times. Being off target in a library aimed at alpha chains, this beta chain has a size of little meaning. The chain joins TRBV5-6 to TRBJ1-5; 7 bases are shared with TRBD1. The CDR3 is 16 residues long. CDR1 is SGHDT and CDR2 is YYEEEE in the germline V gene. Trimming at V came to 0 bases and at J to 2 bases, leaving 5 bases not matched to a gene. The CDR3 reads CASSLGAGGGNQPQHF. The CDR3, as DNA: TGTGCCAGCAGCTTGGGTGCAGGGGGTGGCAATCAGCCCCAGCATTTT.

This clonotype appeared many times. Found in a library prepared for alpha chains, this beta chain is an off-target read, and its abundance has little meaning. V is TRBV6-5 and J is TRBJ2-3; TRBD1 or TRBD2 may be the D gene (5 bases each). Trimming removed 5 bases at V and 5 bases at J, with 14 bases between. The CDR3 length is 14 residues. Germline lookup yields CDR1 MNHEY and CDR2 SVGAGI. CDR3: CASSGTTRGDTQYF. CDR3 sequence (DNA): TGTGCCAGCAGTGGGACGACGAGGGGAGATACGCAGTATTTT.

The sample holds many counts of this clonotype. This beta chain is a stray sequence in a library constructed for alpha chains; its clone size is not meaningful. The rearrangement joins TRBV4-1 to TRBJ2-7; D gene uncertain. Trimming took 0 bases from V and 4 from J, leaving 13 bases between them. This CDR3 is built from 15 residues. Germline-derived CDR1 and CDR2 are MGHRA and YSYEKL. The CDR3 nucleotides read TGCGCCAGCAGCCAAGATCCCTCGGGCGTGTACGAGCAGTACTTC. Protein product: CASSQDPSGVYEQYF.